This passage covers 27 T cell receptor beta chains from one sample sequenced in a study of T cell repertoires in cytomegalovirus infection. MiXCR, applied by TCRdb to the reads, yields one record per CDR3 protein. The sample holds over 95,000 distinct CDR3 sequences; 30% are singletons and the top ten take around two fifths. Their recognized antigens are unknown. The source was CD8+ T cells from cultured PBMCs, collected from culture after CMV antigen stimulation. These receptors all stem from a human donor in good health (CMV status not recorded). Some clones in this sample may be carry-over from other donors' samples.

As to this clonotype: A read error is possible here, since a much larger clone lies one base away. The chain employs TRBV7-9 and TRBJ1-5; D not certain. This CDR3 is built from 17 residues. Germline-derived CDR1 and CDR2 are SEHNR and FQNEAQ (reference sequence). The CDR3 spells CASSLFPLPANNQPKHF. DNA for the CDR3: TGTGCCAGCAGCTTATTCCCCCTCCCGGCCAACAATCAGCCCAAGCATTTT.

This clonotype has at least ten counts. The chain combines TRBV10-3 with TRBJ1-2; D perhaps matches TRBD1 (6 bases). V lost 6 bases to trimming and J lost 0 bases, with 14 bases between them. The CDR3 runs 15 residues. Looked up from germline, CDR1 is ENHRY and CDR2 is SYGVKD. Here the CDR3 DNA reads TGTGCCATCAGCATTACAGGGAGTGCTAACTATGGCTACACCTTC. It codes for CAISITGSANYGYTF.

This clonotype was seen a single time. CDR3 bases: TGTGCCAGCAGTTACACGGACAGCCTTTACAATGAGCAGTTCTTC. It is translated as CASSYTDSLYNEQFF. J is TRBJ2-1 and V is TRBV6-1, with D perhaps TRBD1 (6 bases). This CDR3 spans 15 amino acids. Germline CDR1 reads MNHNS; CDR2 reads SASEGT. The V gene lost 5 bases and the J gene lost 4 bases, with 15 bases spanning the gap.

This clonotype has a count of ten or more. The J gene is TRBJ1-1, the V gene TRBV7-8, with D possibly matching TRBD1 (5 bases). Looked up from germline, CDR1 is SGHVS and CDR2 is FQNEAQ. Between the trimmed V and J ends, which lost 3 bases and 1 base, there was a span of 12 bases. This CDR3 has 15 residues. The CDR3 region is CASSFRVGANTEAFF. DNA of the CDR3: TGTGCCAGCAGCTTCAGGGTGGGAGCGAACACTGAAGCTTTCTTT.

The gene calls are TRBV2 and TRBJ2-7, with D maybe TRBD2 (6 bases). Germline assignment: CDR1 SNHLY and CDR2 FYNNEI. This CDR3 comprises 15 residues. Trimming removed 9 bases at V and 0 bases at J, with 18 bases between. The CDR3 region has the DNA TGTGCCAGTGAAAGGAGGGGCGGAAGCTCCTACGAGCAGTACTTC. Translation gives CASERRGGSSYEQYF.

Only a few counts were recorded for this clonotype. This chain connects TRBV5-5 to TRBJ1-1; no definite D call. V was pared by 0 bases and J by 0 bases, with 9 bases between. The CDR3 extends over 15 amino acids. CDR1 is SGHKS, CDR2 YYEKEE, per germline (reference sequence). The DNA of the CDR3 is TGTGCCAGCAGCTTGGAATGGTCCCTGAACACTGAAGCTTTCTTT. Translated: CASSLEWSLNTEAFF. Combining the CDR3 with reference TRBV5-5 and TRBJ1-1 gives the whole variable domain DAGVTQSPTHLIKTRGQQVTLRCSPISGHKSVSWYQQVLGQGPQFIFQYYEKEERGRGNFPDRFSARQFPNYSSELNVNALLLGDSALYLCASSLEWSLNTEAFFGQGTRLTVV.

The V call is TRBV15, the J call TRBJ2-5; possibly TRBD1 or TRBD2 for D (6 bases each). This CDR3 is built from 15 residues. Looked up from germline, CDR1 is LNHNV and CDR2 is YYDKDF (reference sequence). Trimming cost V 4 bases and J 5 bases, with 17 bases left between them. The CDR3 region is CATSKSRGLGETQYF. The DNA of the CDR3 is TGTGCCACCAGCAAGTCTCGGGGGCTAGGTGAGACCCAGTACTTC.

This clonotype has a handful of counts. The genes are TRBV12-3 or TRBV12-4 and TRBJ1-4; a weak D match, TRBD1 (5 bases). V dropped 3 bases and J dropped 6 bases, with 11 bases sitting between them. The CDR3 length is 14 residues. This chain's CDR3 is CASSLGPGHEKLFF. The CDR3 nucleotides read TGTGCCAGCAGTTTGGGGCCGGGACATGAAAAACTGTTTTTT.

This clonotype has just one count. CDR3 protein: CASSSSAGQGGNQPQHF. CDR3 nucleotides: TGTGCCAGCAGCTCCTCAGCAGGGCAGGGGGGTAATCAGCCCCAGCATTTT. The chain is built from TRBV5-6 and TRBJ1-5; 7 bases map to TRBD1. The junction had 13 bases not matched to a gene; V was cut back by 3 bases and J by 4 bases. Germline V CDR1 and CDR2: SGHDT, YYEEEE. This CDR3 has 17 residues.

The V gene is TRBV20-1, the J gene TRBJ2-1; the D gene is possibly TRBD2 (6 bases). Germline V gene sequence: CDR1 DFQATT, CDR2 SNEGSKA (reference sequence). The V gene lost 1 base and the J gene lost 2 bases, with 12 bases spanning the gap. The CDR3 is 15 amino acids. In DNA form, the CDR3 reads TGCAGTGCTAGAGTCTTGGAGGGAGCCTACAATGAGCAGTTCTTC. This encodes CSARVLEGAYNEQFF.

This clonotype was picked up a small number of times. J is TRBJ1-1 and V is TRBV11-2; the D is unclear. Germline V CDR1 and CDR2: SGHAT, FQNNGV. Between the trimmed V and J ends, which lost 0 bases and 0 bases, there was a span of 8 bases. CDR3 size: 15 residues. CDR3 loop: CASSLEFSMNTEAFF. As DNA, the CDR3 is TGTGCCAGCAGCTTAGAATTCTCGATGAACACTGAAGCTTTCTTT.

At least ten counts were recorded for this clonotype. The chain couples TRBV2 to TRBJ1-6; D not certain. The CDR3 is 15 amino acids. V gave up 7 bases and J gave up 1 base, with 11 bases separating them. Germline loops: CDR1 SNHLY, CDR2 FYNNEI. CDR3 DNA sequence: TGTGCCAGCATCGGGATAGAATCCTATAATTCACCCCTCCACTTT. Its translation is CASIGIESYNSPLHF.

This clonotype has a handful of counts. The chain has TRBV12-3 or TRBV12-4 and TRBJ1-2; 10 nucleotides agree with TRBD1. The V and J ends lost 1 base and 3 bases, in that order; junction bases with no gene match: 2. This CDR3 has 15 amino acids. As DNA, the CDR3 is TGTGCCAGCAGTTTAGGGGGGACAGGGGACTATGGCTACACCTTC. Its protein product is CASSLGGTGDYGYTF.

The chain couples TRBV7-9 to TRBJ2-4; no definite D call. Germline lookup yields CDR1 SEHNR and CDR2 FQNEAQ (reference sequence). V was shortened by 4 bases and J by 4 bases, with 20 bases between the two germline ends. The CDR3 sequence is 17 residues long. The DNA for the CDR3 is TGTGCCAGCAGCTCCCGGATGGCGGCCTCCGGGAAAAACATTCAGTACTTC. Translated: CASSSRMAASGKNIQYF.

This clonotype was counted between two and nine times. The chain employs TRBV7-2 and TRBJ1-3; D may be TRBD1 (6 bases). CDR3 length: 17 amino acids. From germline, CDR1 is SGHTA and CDR2 FQGNSA. V lost 2 bases and J 2 bases, leaving 16 bases between the germline ends. The CDR3 region is CASSLMWVTGPGNTIYF. CDR3 bases: TGTGCCAGCAGCTTAATGTGGGTTACAGGGCCTGGAAACACCATATATTTT.

This chain joins TRBV10-3 and TRBJ2-3; 7 nucleotides match TRBD2. The ends lost 7 bases at V and 3 bases at J; junction bases unmatched: 13. From germline, CDR1 is ENHRY and CDR2 SYGVKD. This CDR3 is 16 amino acids long. Here the CDR3 reads CAITSGENRWTDTQYF. CDR3 coding DNA: TGTGCCATCACAAGCGGGGAAAACCGATGGACAGATACGCAGTATTTT.

This clonotype was recorded a few times. The gene calls are TRBV6-1 and TRBJ1-5; 7 positions match TRBD1. This CDR3 spans 15 amino acids. The ends lost 0 bases at V and 6 bases at J; junction bases unmatched: 5. CDR1 is MNHNS, CDR2 SASEGT, per germline. DNA for the CDR3: TGTGCCAGCAGTGAAGCTGAAGGGGGCGGTCAGCCCCAGCATTTT. It yields the protein CASSEAEGGGQPQHF.

The chain employs TRBV4-1 and TRBJ1-5; D unresolved. V lost 1 base, J lost 0 bases, and 7 bases lay in between. The CDR3 covers 15 residues. From germline, CDR1 is MGHRA and CDR2 YSYEKL. CDR3 sequence: CASSQVYSSNQPQHF. The CDR3, as DNA: TGCGCCAGCAGCCAAGTATACAGTAGCAATCAGCCCCAGCATTTT.

The chain recombines TRBV20-1 with TRBJ1-5; 7 positions match TRBD1. Germline lookup yields CDR1 DFQATT and CDR2 SNEGSKA (reference sequence). V dropped 3 bases and J dropped 0; count of bases not matched to a gene: 14. The CDR3 length is 18 residues. The DNA for the CDR3 is TGCAGTGCTAGCCGGGACAGACCGGCAAGATATAGCAATCAGCCCCAGCATTTT. Translating gives CSASRDRPARYSNQPQHF.

As regards this clonotype: At one end, the junction sequence differs from germline, possibly due to a read error. This chain joins TRBV19 and TRBJ2-1; D perhaps matches TRBD1 (6 bases). Germline V lookup: CDR1 LNHDA, CDR2 SQIVND (reference sequence). This CDR3 comprises 15 residues. CDR3 in amino acids: CASSLTGSSYNELFF. In DNA form, the CDR3 reads TGTGCCAGTAGTCTCACAGGGAGCTCCTACAATGAGCTGTTCTTC.

This clonotype was counted between two and nine times. V is TRBV6-5 and J is TRBJ1-1; D gene ambiguous. Trimming removed 0 bases from V and 0 bases from J, with 14 bases in between. This CDR3 region has 17 residues. CDR1 and CDR2 from the germline V gene are MNHEY and SVGAGI. CDR3 sequence (DNA): TGTGCCAGCAGTTACTCTCAAATTCTGGGTATGAACACTGAAGCTTTCTTT. Residues: CASSYSQILGMNTEAFF.

The sample holds a few counts of this clonotype. J is TRBJ2-7 and V is TRBV6-2 or TRBV6-3, with TRBD1 matching over 7 bases. Looked up from germline, CDR1 is MNHEY and CDR2 is SVGEGT. Trimming cost V 5 bases and J 3 bases; bases outside gene matches: 10. There are 15 residues in the CDR3. In nucleotides, the CDR3 is TGTGCCAGCAGTCGACAAAGGGACAGCAGCTACGAGCAGTACTTC. Translating it yields CASSRQRDSSYEQYF.

This clonotype showed up just a few times. This chain links TRBV6-5 with TRBJ2-2; D not certain. Trimming pared 0 bases from V and 5 bases from J, leaving 1 base between. Germline CDR1 is MNHEY and CDR2 is SVGAGI. The CDR3 consists of 12 residues. The CDR3 bases are TGTGCCAGCAGTTACTCGACCGGGGAGCTGTTTTTT. It translates to CASSYSTGELFF.

The rearrangement uses TRBV19 and TRBJ2-1; possible D gene TRBD2, 5 bases. V lost 1 base and J lost 3, with 10 bases in between. Germline loops: CDR1 LNHDA, CDR2 SQIVND (reference sequence). The CDR3 runs 15 residues. The CDR3: CASSIGSGLYNEQFF. The CDR3 DNA reads as TGTGCCAGTAGTATAGGTTCCGGACTCTACAATGAGCAGTTCTTC.

This rearrangement joins TRBV19 to TRBJ2-3, with 10 bases identical to TRBD2. V was clipped by 2 bases and J by 4 bases; unmatched bases: 6. Germline CDR1 is LNHDA and CDR2 is SQIVND (reference sequence). This CDR3 region has 16 residues. The DNA of the CDR3 is TGTGCCAGTAGTATAACGGCTAGCGGGGGCGCAGATACGCAGTATTTT. Its translation is CASSITASGGADTQYF.

This clonotype was counted a few times. The gene calls are TRBV12-3 or TRBV12-4 and TRBJ1-2, with D possibly matching TRBD1 (6 bases). The CDR3 is 16 residues long. Trimming cost V 6 bases and J 4 bases, with 21 bases left between them. The CDR3 DNA follows: TGTGCCAGCAGAGGGCGACAGGTTGGCCTGGGCTATGGCTACACCTTC. Translating it yields CASRGRQVGLGYGYTF.

The J gene is TRBJ2-3, the V gene TRBV29-1; no reliable D call. Germline-derived CDR1 and CDR2 are SQVTM and ANQGSEA. Trimming removed 2 bases at V and 1 base at J, with 7 bases between. The CDR3 is made up of 13 amino acids. Here the CDR3 reads CSVEMARTDTQYF. The DNA for the CDR3 is TGCAGCGTTGAAATGGCCCGCACAGATACGCAGTATTTT.